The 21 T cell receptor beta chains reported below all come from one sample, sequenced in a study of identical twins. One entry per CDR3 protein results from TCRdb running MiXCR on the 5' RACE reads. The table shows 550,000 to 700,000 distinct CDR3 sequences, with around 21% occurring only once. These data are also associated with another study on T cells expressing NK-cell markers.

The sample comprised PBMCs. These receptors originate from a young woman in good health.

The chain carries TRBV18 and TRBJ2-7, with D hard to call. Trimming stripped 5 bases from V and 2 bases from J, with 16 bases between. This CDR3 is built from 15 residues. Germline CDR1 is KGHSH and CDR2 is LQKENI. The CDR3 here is CASSSTPERTYEQYF. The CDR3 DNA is TGTGCCAGCTCATCCACCCCCGAGAGGACCTACGAGCAGTACTTC.

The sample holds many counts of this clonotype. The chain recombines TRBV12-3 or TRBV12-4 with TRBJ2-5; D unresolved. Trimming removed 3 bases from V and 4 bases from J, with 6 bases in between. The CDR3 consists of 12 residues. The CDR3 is CASSFSVETQYF. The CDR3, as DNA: TGTGCCAGCAGTTTCTCAGTAGAGACCCAGTACTTC.

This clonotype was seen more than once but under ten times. The CDR3 DNA follows: TGCAGCGCACAGGGAGCTATGGATCAGCCCCAGCATTTT. The encoded protein is CSAQGAMDQPQHF. This sequence joins TRBV29-1 and TRBJ1-5; D may be TRBD1 (6 bases). This CDR3 has 13 amino acids. V dropped 7 bases and J dropped 5 bases, with 15 bases sitting between them. The germline CDR1 and CDR2 sequences are SQVTM and ANQGSEA. The variable domain in full, with the rest retrieved from reference TRBV29-1 and TRBJ1-5, is SAVISQKPSRDICQRGTSLTIQCQVDSQVTMMFWYRQQPGQSLTLIATANQGSEATYESGFVIDKFPISRPNLTFSTLTVSNMSPEDSSIYLCSAQGAMDQPQHFGDGTRLSIL.

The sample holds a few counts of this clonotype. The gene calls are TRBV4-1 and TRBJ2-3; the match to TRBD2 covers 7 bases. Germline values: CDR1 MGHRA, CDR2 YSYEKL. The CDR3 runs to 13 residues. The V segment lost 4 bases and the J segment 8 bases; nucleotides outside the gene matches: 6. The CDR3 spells CASSLLSSGTQYF. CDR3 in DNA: TGCGCCAGCAGCCTCCTCTCTAGCGGTACGCAGTATTTT.

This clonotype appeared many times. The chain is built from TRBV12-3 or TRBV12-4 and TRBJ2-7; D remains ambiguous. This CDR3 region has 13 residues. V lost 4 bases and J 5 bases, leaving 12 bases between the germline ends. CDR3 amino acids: CASSYRGVNEQYF. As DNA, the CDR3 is TGTGCCAGCAGTTACAGAGGCGTGAACGAGCAGTACTTC.

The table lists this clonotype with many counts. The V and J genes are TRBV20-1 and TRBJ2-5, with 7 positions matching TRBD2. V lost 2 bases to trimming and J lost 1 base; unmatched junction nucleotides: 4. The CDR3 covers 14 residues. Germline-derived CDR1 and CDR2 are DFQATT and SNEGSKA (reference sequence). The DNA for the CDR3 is TGCAGTGCTAGATCGCGGGAGAGCCAAGAGACCCAGTACTTC. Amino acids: CSARSRESQETQYF.

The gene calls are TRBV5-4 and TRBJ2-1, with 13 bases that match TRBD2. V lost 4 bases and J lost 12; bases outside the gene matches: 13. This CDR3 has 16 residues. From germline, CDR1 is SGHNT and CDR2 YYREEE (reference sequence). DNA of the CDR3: TGTGCCAGCAGCGCCTCGACTAGCGGGAGGTCGATGTGGCAGTTCTTC. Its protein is CASSASTSGRSMWQFF.

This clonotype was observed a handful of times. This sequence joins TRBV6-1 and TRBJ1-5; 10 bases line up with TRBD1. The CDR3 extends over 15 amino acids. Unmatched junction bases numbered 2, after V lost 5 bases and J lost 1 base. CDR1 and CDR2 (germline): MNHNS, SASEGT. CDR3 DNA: TGTGCCAGCAGTCGGGGACAGGGGAGCAATCAGCCCCAGCATTTT. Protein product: CASSRGQGSNQPQHF.

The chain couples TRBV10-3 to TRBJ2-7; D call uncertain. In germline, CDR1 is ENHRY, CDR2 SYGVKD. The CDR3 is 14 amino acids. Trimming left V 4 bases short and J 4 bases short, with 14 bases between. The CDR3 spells CAISAYELPYEQYF. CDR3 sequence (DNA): TGTGCCATCAGTGCGTATGAACTTCCGTACGAGCAGTACTTC.

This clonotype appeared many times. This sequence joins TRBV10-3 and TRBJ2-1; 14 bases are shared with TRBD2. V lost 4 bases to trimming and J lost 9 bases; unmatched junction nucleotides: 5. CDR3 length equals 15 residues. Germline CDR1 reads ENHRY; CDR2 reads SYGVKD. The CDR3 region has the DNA TGTGCCATCAGTGGGACTAGCGGGAGGTTAGTTGAGCAGTTCTTC. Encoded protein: CAISGTSGRLVEQFF.

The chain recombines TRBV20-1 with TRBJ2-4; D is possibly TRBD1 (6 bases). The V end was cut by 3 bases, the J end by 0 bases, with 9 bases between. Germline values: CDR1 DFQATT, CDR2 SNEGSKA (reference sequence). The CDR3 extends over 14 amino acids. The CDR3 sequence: CSARDSLAKNIQYF. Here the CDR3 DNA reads TGCAGTGCTAGGGACAGCCTAGCCAAAAACATTCAGTACTTC.

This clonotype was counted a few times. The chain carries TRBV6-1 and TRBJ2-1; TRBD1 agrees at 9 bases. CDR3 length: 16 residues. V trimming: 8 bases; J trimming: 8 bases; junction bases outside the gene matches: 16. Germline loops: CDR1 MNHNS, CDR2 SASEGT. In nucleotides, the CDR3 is TGTGCCAGCGGCGTGACAGGGACAGGGTTTGTTCATGAGCAGTTCTTC. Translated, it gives CASGVTGTGFVHEQFF.

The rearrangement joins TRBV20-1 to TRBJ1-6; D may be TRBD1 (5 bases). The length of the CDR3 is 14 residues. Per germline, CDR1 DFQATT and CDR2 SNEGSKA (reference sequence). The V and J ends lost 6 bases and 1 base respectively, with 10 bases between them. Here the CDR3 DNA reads TGCAGTGCCGACGGGGGTTCCTATAATTCACCCCTCCACTTT. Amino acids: CSADGGSYNSPLHF.

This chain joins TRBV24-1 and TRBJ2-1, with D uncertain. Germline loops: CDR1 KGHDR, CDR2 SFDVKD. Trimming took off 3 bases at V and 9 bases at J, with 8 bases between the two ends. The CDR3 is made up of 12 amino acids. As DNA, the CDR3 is TGTGCCACCAGTGATCTAGTGGGTGAGCAGTTCTTC. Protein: CATSDLVGEQFF.

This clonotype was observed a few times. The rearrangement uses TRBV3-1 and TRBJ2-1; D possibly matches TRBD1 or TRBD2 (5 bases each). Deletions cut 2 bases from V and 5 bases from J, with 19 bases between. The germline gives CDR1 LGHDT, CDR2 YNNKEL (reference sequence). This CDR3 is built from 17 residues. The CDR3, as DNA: TGTGCCAGCAGCCAACACCGTAGGGGAGCAAGCGACAATGAGCAGTTCTTC. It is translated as CASSQHRRGASDNEQFF.

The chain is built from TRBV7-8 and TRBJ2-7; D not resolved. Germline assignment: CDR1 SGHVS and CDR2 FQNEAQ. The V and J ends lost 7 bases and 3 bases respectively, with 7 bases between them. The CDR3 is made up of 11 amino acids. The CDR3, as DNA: TGTGCCAGCACCGACCGCTACGAGCAGTACTTC. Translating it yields CASTDRYEQYF.

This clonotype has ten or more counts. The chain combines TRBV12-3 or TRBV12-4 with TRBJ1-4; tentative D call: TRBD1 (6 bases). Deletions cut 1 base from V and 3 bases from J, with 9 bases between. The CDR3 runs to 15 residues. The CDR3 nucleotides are TGTGCCAGCAGTTTAGAACAGGGCCCTAATGAAAAACTGTTTTTT. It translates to CASSLEQGPNEKLFF.

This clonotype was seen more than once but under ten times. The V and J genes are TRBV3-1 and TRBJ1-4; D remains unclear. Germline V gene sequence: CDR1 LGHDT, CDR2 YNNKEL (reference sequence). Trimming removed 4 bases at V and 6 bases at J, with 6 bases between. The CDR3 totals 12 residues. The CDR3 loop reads CASSPSHEKLFF. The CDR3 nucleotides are TGTGCCAGCAGCCCGAGTCATGAAAAACTGTTTTTT.

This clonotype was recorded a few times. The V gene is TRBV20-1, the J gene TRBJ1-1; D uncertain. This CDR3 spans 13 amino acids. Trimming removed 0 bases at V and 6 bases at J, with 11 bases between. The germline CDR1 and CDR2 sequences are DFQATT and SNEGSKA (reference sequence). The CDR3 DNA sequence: TGCAGTGCTAGAGATCCCCCCAACGCTGAAGCTTTCTTT. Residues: CSARDPPNAEAFF.

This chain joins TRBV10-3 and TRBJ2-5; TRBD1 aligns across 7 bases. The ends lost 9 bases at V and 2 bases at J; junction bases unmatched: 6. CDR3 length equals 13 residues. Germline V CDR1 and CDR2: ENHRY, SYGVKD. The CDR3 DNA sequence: TGTGCCATACAGGACAGGAAACAAGAGACCCAGTACTTC. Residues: CAIQDRKQETQYF.

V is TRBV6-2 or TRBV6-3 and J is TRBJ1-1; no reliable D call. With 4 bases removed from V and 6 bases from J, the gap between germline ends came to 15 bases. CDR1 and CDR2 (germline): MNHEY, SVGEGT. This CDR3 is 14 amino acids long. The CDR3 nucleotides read TGTGCCAGCAGTTCTATTATGGACGGGGCTGAAGCTTTCTTT. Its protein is CASSSIMDGAEAFF.